A selection of T cell receptor beta chains follows, all from one sample in a study of shared clonotypes between healthy human individuals. Only in-frame clones appear in the TCRdb table, and some are missing; sequencing was by immunoSEQ multiplex PCR. The table includes around 500,000 clones, around 78% detected once. Sequenced material: PBMCs. These receptors were collected from a woman aged 40 to 50 in good health. Some clones in this sample may be carry-over from other donors' samples. CDR3s include the opening cysteine and the closing phenylalanine or tryptophan. D genes are given only for firm matches. A row's size may be missing; if present it is once, few, many or a size class.

v_call	j_call	clone_size	d_call	cdr3_aa	cdr3_nt
TRBV5-1	TRBJ2-7	NA	NA	CASSPGGLISYEQYF	TGCGCCAGCAGCCCAGGGGGACTGATCTCCTACGAGCAGTACTTC
TRBV6-4	TRBJ2-6	NA	NA	CASSGPGASSGANVLTF	TGTGCCAGCAGTGGACCCGGGGCCAGCTCTGGGGCCAACGTCCTGACTTTC
TRBV5-1	TRBJ2-5	NA	NA	CASSLGQGETQYF	TGCGCCAGCAGCTTGGGACAAGGAGAGACCCAGTACTTC
TRBV9	TRBJ2-1	NA	NA	CASSVGGSSHEQFF	TGTGCCAGCAGCGTAGGGGGGAGTAGCCATGAGCAGTTCTTC
TRBV5-1	TRBJ2-5	NA	TRBD2	CASSGGLLQETQYF	TGCGCCAGCAGTGGGGGACTACTTCAAGAGACCCAGTACTTC
TRBV7-9	TRBJ1-4	NA	NA	CASSLQGLGNEKLFF	TGTGCCAGCAGCTTGCAGGGATTGGGTAATGAAAAACTGTTTTTT
TRBV15	TRBJ1-1	NA	TRBD1	CATSKRTGLNTEAFF	TGTGCCACCAGCAAACGGACAGGGCTGAACACTGAAGCTTTCTTT
TRBV2	TRBJ1-4	many	TRBD1	CASSSGQGEEKLFF	TGTGCCAGCAGTTCGGGACAGGGCGAAGAAAAACTGTTTTTT
TRBV5-1	TRBJ2-1	once	NA	CASSSIPGVSSYNEQFF	TGCGCCAGCAGCTCCATCCCCGGGGTCAGCTCCTACAATGAGCAGTTCTTC
TRBV19	TRBJ1-5	once	NA	CASTSPGPGGDQPQHF	TGTGCCAGTACCTCTCCCGGACCCGGCGGAGATCAGCCCCAGCATTTT
TRBV4-1	TRBJ2-1	NA	NA	CASSQSHNEQFF	TGCGCCAGCAGCCAATCTCACAATGAGCAGTTCTTC
TRBV7-2	TRBJ2-5	NA	TRBD2	CASSLFASGRWEQYF	TGTGCCAGCAGCTTATTTGCCAGCGGGAGGTGGGAGCAGTACTTC
TRBV7-3	TRBJ2-3	NA	NA	CASSLNRGATQYF	TGTGCCAGCAGCTTAAATCGGGGAGCAACGCAGTATTTT
TRBV19	TRBJ1-5	once	TRBD1	CASQLTGQGNQPQHF	TGTGCCAGCCAACTAACGGGACAGGGGAATCAGCCCCAGCATTTT
TRBV10-3	TRBJ1-1	NA	NA	CAILTAGNTEAFF	TGTGCCATTCTGACTGCCGGGAACACTGAAGCTTTCTTT
TRBV9	TRBJ2-1	NA	TRBD2	CASSVGLAVNEQFF	TGTGCCAGCAGCGTAGGACTAGCGGTCAATGAGCAGTTCTTC